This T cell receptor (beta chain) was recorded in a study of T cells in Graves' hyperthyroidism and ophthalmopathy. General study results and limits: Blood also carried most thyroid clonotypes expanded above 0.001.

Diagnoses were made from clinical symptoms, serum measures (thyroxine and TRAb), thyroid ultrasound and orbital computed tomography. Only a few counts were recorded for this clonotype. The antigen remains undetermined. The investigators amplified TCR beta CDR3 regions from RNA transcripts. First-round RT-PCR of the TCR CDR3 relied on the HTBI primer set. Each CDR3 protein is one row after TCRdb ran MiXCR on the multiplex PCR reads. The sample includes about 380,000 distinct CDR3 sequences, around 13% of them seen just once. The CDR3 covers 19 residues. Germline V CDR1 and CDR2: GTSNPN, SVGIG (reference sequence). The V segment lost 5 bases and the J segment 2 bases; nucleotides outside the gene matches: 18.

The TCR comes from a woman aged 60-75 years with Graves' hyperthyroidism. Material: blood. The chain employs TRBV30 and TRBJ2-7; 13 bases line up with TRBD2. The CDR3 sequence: CAWVQRGLAGQSNPYEQYF. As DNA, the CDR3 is TGTGCCTGGGTCCAAAGGGGACTAGCGGGACAATCAAACCCCTACGAGCAGTACTTC.